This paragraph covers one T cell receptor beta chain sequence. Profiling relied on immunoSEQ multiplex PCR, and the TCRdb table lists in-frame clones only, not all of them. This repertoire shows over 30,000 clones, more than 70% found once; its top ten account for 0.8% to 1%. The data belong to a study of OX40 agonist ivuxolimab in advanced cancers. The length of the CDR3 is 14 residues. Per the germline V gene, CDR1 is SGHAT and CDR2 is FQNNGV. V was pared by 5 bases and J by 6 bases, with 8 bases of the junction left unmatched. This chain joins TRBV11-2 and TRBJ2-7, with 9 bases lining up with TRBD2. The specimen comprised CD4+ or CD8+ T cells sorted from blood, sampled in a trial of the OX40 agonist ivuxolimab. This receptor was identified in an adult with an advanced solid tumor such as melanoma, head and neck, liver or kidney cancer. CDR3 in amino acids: CASSEGLAAREQYF. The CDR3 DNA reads TGTGCCAGCAGCGAGGGACTAGCAGCTCGCGAGCAGTACTTC.